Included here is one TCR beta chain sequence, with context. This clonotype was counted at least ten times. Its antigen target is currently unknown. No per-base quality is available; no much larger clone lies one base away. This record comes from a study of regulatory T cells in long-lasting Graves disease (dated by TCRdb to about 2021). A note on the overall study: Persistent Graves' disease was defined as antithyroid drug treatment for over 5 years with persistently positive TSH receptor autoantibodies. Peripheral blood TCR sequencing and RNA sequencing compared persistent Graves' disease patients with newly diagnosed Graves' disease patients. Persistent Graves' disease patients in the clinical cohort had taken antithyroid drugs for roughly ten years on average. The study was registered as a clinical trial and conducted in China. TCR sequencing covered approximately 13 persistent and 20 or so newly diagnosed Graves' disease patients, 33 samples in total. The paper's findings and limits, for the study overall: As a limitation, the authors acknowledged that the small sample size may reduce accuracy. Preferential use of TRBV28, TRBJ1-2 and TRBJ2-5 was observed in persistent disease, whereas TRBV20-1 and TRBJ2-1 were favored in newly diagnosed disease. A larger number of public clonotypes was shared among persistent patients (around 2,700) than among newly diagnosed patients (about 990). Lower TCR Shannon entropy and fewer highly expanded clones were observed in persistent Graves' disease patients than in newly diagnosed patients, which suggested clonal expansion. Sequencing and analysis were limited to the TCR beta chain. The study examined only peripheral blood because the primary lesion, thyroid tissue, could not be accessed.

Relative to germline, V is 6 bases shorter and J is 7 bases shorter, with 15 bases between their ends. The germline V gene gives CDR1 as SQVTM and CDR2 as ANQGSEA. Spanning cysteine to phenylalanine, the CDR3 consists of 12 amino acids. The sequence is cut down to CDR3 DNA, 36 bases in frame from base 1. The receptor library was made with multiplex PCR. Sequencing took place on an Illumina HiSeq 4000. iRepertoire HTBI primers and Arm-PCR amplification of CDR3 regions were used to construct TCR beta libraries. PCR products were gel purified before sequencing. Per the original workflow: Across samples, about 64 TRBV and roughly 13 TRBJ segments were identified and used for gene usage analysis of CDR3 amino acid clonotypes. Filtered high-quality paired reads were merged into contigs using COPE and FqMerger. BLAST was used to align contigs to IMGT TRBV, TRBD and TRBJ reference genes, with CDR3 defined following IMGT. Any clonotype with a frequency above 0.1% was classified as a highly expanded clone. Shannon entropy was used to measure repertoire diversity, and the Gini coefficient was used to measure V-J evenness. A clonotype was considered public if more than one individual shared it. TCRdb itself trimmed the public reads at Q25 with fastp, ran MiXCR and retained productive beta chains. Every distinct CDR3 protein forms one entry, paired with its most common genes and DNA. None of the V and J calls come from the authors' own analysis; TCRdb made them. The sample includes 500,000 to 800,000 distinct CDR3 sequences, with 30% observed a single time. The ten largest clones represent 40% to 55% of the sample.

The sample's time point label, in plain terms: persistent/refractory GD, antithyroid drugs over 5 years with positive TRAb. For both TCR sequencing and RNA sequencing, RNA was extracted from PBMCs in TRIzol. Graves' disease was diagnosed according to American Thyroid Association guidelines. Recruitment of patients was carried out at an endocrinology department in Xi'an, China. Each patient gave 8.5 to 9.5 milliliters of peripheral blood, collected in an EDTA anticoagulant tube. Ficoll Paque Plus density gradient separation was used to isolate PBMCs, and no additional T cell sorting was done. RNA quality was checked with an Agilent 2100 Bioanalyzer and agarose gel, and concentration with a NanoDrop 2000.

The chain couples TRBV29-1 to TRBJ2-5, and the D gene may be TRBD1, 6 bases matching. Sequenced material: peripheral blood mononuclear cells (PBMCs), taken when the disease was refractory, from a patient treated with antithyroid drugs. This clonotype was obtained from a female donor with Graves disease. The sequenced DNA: TGCAGCGTAACCACAGGGTGGGGGACCCAGTACTTC. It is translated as CSVTTGWGTQYF.